The source of this TCR beta chain is a study of blood T cell repertoires in COVID-19. Overall study context: T cells, B-cell-depleted T cells, or PBMCs provided the cDNA or gDNA that served as material.

In the original workflow: Reference gene primer amplification yielded estimated nucleated cell counts. Repertoires were generated with immunoSEQ multiplex PCR, while TCRdb's copy carries only in-frame clones and drops some. V and J calls and clone size are as listed in that table; D and trimming were resolved from the DNA. The sample lists 90,000 to 100,000 clones; 82% were seen once. Germline values: CDR1 SGHAT, CDR2 FQNNGV. Trimming removed 4 bases at V and 0 bases at J, with 10 bases between. The CDR3 length is 15 residues. Sequenced sample: peripheral blood. The sequence derives from a man older than 75 with acute or convalescent COVID-19. V gene TRBV11-2 combines with J gene TRBJ1-5, with a tentative D call TRBD1 (5 bases). The DNA of the CDR3 is TGTGCCAGCAGCTCAGGGCCCTATAGCAATCAGCCCCAGCATTTT. This translates into CASSSGPYSNQPQHF. The full variable domain, rest sourced from reference TRBV11-2 and TRBJ1-5, is EAGVAQSPRYKIIEKRQSVAFWCNPISGHATLYWYQQILGQGPKLLIQFQNNGVVDDSQLPKDRFSAERLKGVDSTLKIQPAKLEDSAVYLCASSSGPYSNQPQHFGDGTRLSIL.